Each of the 15 T cell receptor beta chains below was sequenced from the same sample in a study of T-cell reconstitution after alpha-beta-depleted transplantation in children. Construction of the TCRbeta library involved unique molecular identifiers. One entry per CDR3 protein, called by TCRdb with MiXCR from the PCR reads. The sample shows just over 950,000 distinct CDR3 sequences, about 29% of them seen only once. Sequencing was performed on PBMCs, mostly from graft donor cells, taken 360 days after TCRalphabeta/CD19-depleted stem cell transplant. The source of these receptors is a boy younger than two who had a stem cell transplant for SCID, so the T cells may come from the graft donor.

The chain is built from TRBV5-1 and TRBJ2-5; D is perhaps TRBD1 (5 bases). The CDR3 consists of 16 residues. Trimming cost V 0 bases and J 5 bases, with 17 bases left between them. Germline V gene data show CDR1 as SGHRS and CDR2 as YFSETQ. Here the CDR3 reads CASSLGMTAILETQYF. The CDR3 DNA sequence: TGCGCCAGCAGCTTGGGGATGACAGCTATCTTGGAGACCCAGTACTTC.

V usage is TRBV12-3 or TRBV12-4 and J usage is TRBJ1-1, with TRBD1 matching 9 bases. V was pared by 6 bases and J by 4 bases, with 6 bases of the junction left unmatched. The CDR3 is made up of 14 amino acids. The CDR3, as DNA: TGTGCCAGCAGGGGCCGGGACAGGGTCACTGAAGCTTTCTTT. Protein sequence: CASRGRDRVTEAFF.

The chain links TRBV2 to TRBJ2-1; TRBD2 might be the D (7 bases). V lost 4 bases, J lost 5 bases, and 12 bases lay in between. The germline V gene encodes CDR1 SNHLY and CDR2 FYNNEI. The CDR3 extends over 14 amino acids. CDR3 region: CASSVRGGDNEQFF. DNA of the CDR3: TGTGCCAGCAGTGTCCGAGGGGGGGACAATGAGCAGTTCTTC.

This chain connects TRBV12-3 or TRBV12-4 to TRBJ1-1; tentatively, D is TRBD1 (6 bases). This CDR3 has 13 residues. Deletions cut 6 bases from V and 5 bases from J, with 13 bases between. DNA of the CDR3: TGTGCCAGCAGATATCAGGGGAGTACTGAAGCTTTCTTT. It specifies CASRYQGSTEAFF.

This clonotype has just a few counts. The chain combines TRBV5-1 with TRBJ2-7, with 12 bases lining up with TRBD2. The V segment lost 4 bases and the J segment 3 bases; nucleotides outside the gene matches: 8. Germline CDR1 and CDR2: SGHRS and YFSETQ. CDR3 length equals 16 residues. DNA of the CDR3: TGCGCCAGCAGCAAACGGACTAGCGGGGCGATCTACGAGCAGTACTTC. Its translation: CASSKRTSGAIYEQYF.

This clonotype has more than one count but fewer than ten. The chain links TRBV12-3 or TRBV12-4 to TRBJ2-5; D ambiguous. Trimming took 3 bases from V and 1 from J, leaving 12 bases between them. The CDR3 covers 15 residues. CDR3 sequence (DNA): TGTGCCAGCAGTTTCGTTGGGGATTTCCAAGAGACCCAGTACTTC. The encoded protein is CASSFVGDFQETQYF.

In this sample, this clonotype turned up a few times. The chain couples TRBV20-1 to TRBJ1-1, with D possibly matching TRBD1 (5 bases). The CDR3 is 13 amino acids. Germline V gives CDR1 DFQATT, CDR2 SNEGSKA (reference sequence). V lost 1 base to trimming and J lost 6 bases, with 12 bases between them. The CDR3, as DNA: TGCAGTGCTAGAGCAGACAGCGTCGCTGAAGCTTTCTTT. Residues: CSARADSVAEAFF.

The CDR3 DNA sequence: TGTGCCACCAGCGACAGGTTCTACGAGCAGTACTTC. Protein sequence: CATSDRFYEQYF. The V call is TRBV24-1, the J call TRBJ2-7; D is perhaps TRBD1 (6 bases). Germline loops: CDR1 KGHDR, CDR2 SFDVKD. The V and J ends lost 7 bases and 3 bases respectively, with 9 bases between them. The CDR3 length is 12 residues.

The chain joins TRBV20-1 to TRBJ1-5, with D unresolved. CDR3 length: 13 residues. The V end lost 7 bases, the J end lost 0 bases, and 10 bases lay between the germline ends. The V gene's germline CDR1 is DFQATT and CDR2 SNEGSKA (reference sequence). The DNA for the CDR3 is TGCAGTGTCGGGGTTAATAGCAATCAGCCCCAGCATTTT. Translated, it gives CSVGVNSNQPQHF.

This clonotype was seen only a few times. The rearrangement uses TRBV12-3 or TRBV12-4 and TRBJ2-1; a possible D gene is TRBD2 (6 bases). Between the trimmed V and J ends, which lost 4 bases and 0 bases, there was a span of 13 bases. This CDR3 is built from 16 residues. This CDR3 is CASSWGTFHSYNEQFF. The DNA of the CDR3 is TGTGCCAGCAGTTGGGGGACTTTCCACTCCTACAATGAGCAGTTCTTC.

J is TRBJ2-1 and V is TRBV24-1; a possible D gene is TRBD2 (6 bases). This CDR3 has 12 amino acids. Looked up from germline, CDR1 is KGHDR and CDR2 is SFDVKD. Trimming left V 3 bases short and J 14 bases short, with 13 bases between. The CDR3 DNA is TGTGCCACCAGTGATCCCACAGGAGGGGAGTTCTTC. Residues: CATSDPTGGEFF.

V and J are TRBV12-3 or TRBV12-4 and TRBJ1-6, with D hard to call. This CDR3 region has 15 residues. The V gene lost 3 bases and the J gene lost 1 base, with 7 bases spanning the gap. CDR3 amino acids: CASSFGESYNSPLHF. The CDR3 DNA sequence: TGTGCCAGCAGTTTTGGGGAGTCCTATAATTCACCCCTCCACTTT.

The genes are TRBV6-2 or TRBV6-3 and TRBJ2-6; weak D call: TRBD2 (6 bases). The V gene's germline CDR1 is MNHEY and CDR2 SVGEGT. V was pared by 6 bases and J by 4 bases, with 10 bases between. The CDR3 has 14 residues. The chain's CDR3 is CASSGTSGANVLTF. CDR3 sequence (DNA): TGTGCCAGCAGCGGGACTTCGGGGGCCAACGTCCTGACTTTC.

The gene calls are TRBV5-1 and TRBJ2-7; TRBD1 agrees at 7 bases. Per the germline V gene, CDR1 is SGHRS and CDR2 is YFSETQ. V dropped 3 bases and J dropped 2; count of bases not matched to a gene: 8. The CDR3 is 15 residues long. The CDR3 DNA is TGCGCCAGCAGCTACGGAAACAGGGGTGCCTACGAGCAGTACTTC. Its translation: CASSYGNRGAYEQYF.

This chain uses TRBV5-1 with TRBJ2-3; D is ambiguous. This CDR3 region has 15 residues. The V gene's germline CDR1 is SGHRS and CDR2 YFSETQ. Trimming removed 0 bases from V and 3 bases from J, with 11 bases in between. DNA of the CDR3: TGCGCCAGCAGCTTGGCCCCCCAACCGACAGATACGCAGTATTTT. Translating it yields CASSLAPQPTDTQYF.